These 26 T cell receptor beta chains came from one sample sequenced in a study of T cell responses to AZD1222 COVID-19 vaccine. Method: immunoSEQ multiplex PCR; TCRdb's copy keeps in-frame clones and lacks some. The top ten hold around 5.4% of the sample, which has over 110,000 clones, 85% to 95% seen once. Source: peripheral blood, taken on day 0 of AZD1222 vaccination. The receptors were gathered from an adult in good health.

The chain uses TRBV5-1 and TRBJ2-7; D is unclear. The CDR3 is 15 residues long. Germline V CDR1 and CDR2: SGHRS, YFSETQ. Trimming left V 0 bases short and J 3 bases short, with 13 bases between. The CDR3 region has the DNA TGCGCCAGCAGCTTGGTCGTGGGAACCGGCTACGAGCAGTACTTC. Protein sequence: CASSLVVGTGYEQYF.

For the CDR3, the DNA is TGTGCCAGTAGGACTGACCTTTATGGCTACACCTTC. This encodes CASRTDLYGYTF. The chain links TRBV19 to TRBJ1-2; unclear D gene. Germline V CDR1 and CDR2: LNHDA, SQIVND (reference sequence). Trimming left V 6 bases short and J 5 bases short, with 10 bases between. There are 12 residues in the CDR3.

V usage is TRBV4-1 and J usage is TRBJ2-7, with 10 bases lining up with TRBD1. CDR1 MGHRA and CDR2 YSYEKL come from the germline V gene. Trimming removed 0 bases from V and 6 bases from J; junction bases left unmatched: 2. This CDR3 is built from 14 residues. CDR3 in amino acids: CASSQEDRGSEQYF. The CDR3 coding sequence is TGCGCCAGCAGCCAAGAGGACAGGGGGTCCGAGCAGTACTTC.

The rearrangement joins TRBV7-9 to TRBJ2-5; TRBD2 matches 11 bases. The length of the CDR3 is 15 residues. The V gene end was trimmed by 3 bases and the J gene end by 4 bases; junction bases not matched to a gene: 4. The germline gives CDR1 SEHNR, CDR2 FQNEAQ (reference sequence). Here the CDR3 DNA reads TGTGCCAGCAGCTTGGGACTAGCGGTACCAGAGACCCAGTACTTC. It encodes CASSLGLAVPETQYF.

This rearrangement joins TRBV5-1 to TRBJ2-7; 11 bases align to TRBD1. The CDR3 has 14 residues. The V and J ends lost 2 bases and 6 bases, in that order; junction bases with no gene match: 4. Germline CDR1 and CDR2: SGHRS and YFSETQ. CDR3 sequence: CASSLWTGGVEQYF. CDR3 in DNA: TGCGCCAGCAGCTTATGGACAGGGGGCGTCGAGCAGTACTTC. The full variable domain, completed using reference TRBV5-1 and TRBJ2-7, is KAGVTQTPRYLIKTRGQQVTLSCSPISGHRSVSWYQQTPGQGLQFLFEYFSETQRNKGNFPGRFSGRQFSNSRSEMNVSTLELGDSALYLCASSLWTGGVEQYFGPGTRLTVT.

This chain connects TRBV6-5 to TRBJ1-2, with D possibly TRBD1 on 6 matching bases. V was cut by 0 bases and J by 6 bases, with 11 bases left in between. Germline CDR1 reads MNHEY; CDR2 reads SVGAGI. This CDR3 region has 14 residues. CDR3 bases: TGTGCCAGCAGTTACTCGAAGACAGGACATGGCTACACCTTC. This translates into CASSYSKTGHGYTF.

The chain employs TRBV12-3 or TRBV12-4 and TRBJ1-1; no reliable D call. The V end lost 10 bases, the J end lost 0 bases, and 9 bases lay between the germline ends. This CDR3 contains 12 residues. The CDR3, as DNA: TGTGCCACCAGCCCCATGAACACTGAAGCTTTCTTT. Translated: CATSPMNTEAFF.

The V gene is TRBV30, the J gene TRBJ1-2; D is ambiguous. Germline lookup yields CDR1 GTSNPN and CDR2 SVGIG (reference sequence). The V and J ends lost 4 bases and 4 bases respectively, with 7 bases between them. This CDR3 is 11 amino acids long. The CDR3 here is CAWTPLYGYTF. The CDR3 nucleotides read TGTGCCTGGACCCCTCTCTATGGCTACACCTTC.

The V and J genes are TRBV6-1 and TRBJ2-7, with TRBD1 identical over 7 bases. V trimming: 0 bases; J trimming: 2 bases; junction bases outside the gene matches: 1. CDR1 is MNHNS, CDR2 SASEGT, per germline. The CDR3 spans 14 residues. CDR3 nucleotide sequence: TGTGCCAGCAGTGAAGCAGGGACAGCCTACGAGCAGTACTTC. Protein product: CASSEAGTAYEQYF.

The rearrangement joins TRBV5-4 to TRBJ2-2; 8 bases line up with TRBD2. The trim removed 1 base at V and 3 bases at J, leaving 5 bases unmatched. Per germline, CDR1 SGHNT and CDR2 YYREEE (reference sequence). The CDR3 has 16 residues. The CDR3 nucleotides read TGTGCCAGCAGCTTGCGAGCGGGGGTGTACACCGGGGAGCTGTTTTTT. Its translation: CASSLRAGVYTGELFF. The full variable domain, its missing parts supplied by reference TRBV5-4 and TRBJ2-2, is ETGVTQSPTHLIKTRGQQVTLRCSSQSGHNTVSWYQQALGQGPQFIFQYYREEENGRGNFPPRFSGLQFPNYSSELNVNALELDDSALYLCASSLRAGVYTGELFFGEGSRLTVL.

The V call is TRBV11-2, the J call TRBJ2-5; no definite D call. V dropped 0 bases and J dropped 1 base, with 18 bases sitting between them. Germline CDR1 and CDR2: SGHAT and FQNNGV. The CDR3 spans 18 residues. Here the CDR3 DNA reads TGTGCCAGCAGCTTAGAAGTGGTAGGACGGGTGGTCCAAGAGACCCAGTACTTC. This gives the protein CASSLEVVGRVVQETQYF. Full variable domain (outside the CDR3, taken from reference TRBV11-2 and TRBJ2-5): EAGVAQSPRYKIIEKRQSVAFWCNPISGHATLYWYQQILGQGPKLLIQFQNNGVVDDSQLPKDRFSAERLKGVDSTLKIQPAKLEDSAVYLCASSLEVVGRVVQETQYFGPGTRLLVL.

Here the CDR3 reads CASSPGTGGSSPLHF. CDR3 DNA: TGCGCCAGCAGCCCGGGGACAGGGGGTAGTTCACCCCTCCACTTT. The chain links TRBV4-1 to TRBJ1-6, with TRBD1 identical over 11 bases. Trimming removed 4 bases from V and 9 bases from J; junction bases left unmatched: 5. The germline gives CDR1 MGHRA, CDR2 YSYEKL. The CDR3 totals 15 residues.

V gene TRBV10-3 combines with J gene TRBJ2-4, with a tentative D call TRBD1 (6 bases). Germline assignment: CDR1 ENHRY and CDR2 SYGVKD. The V end lost 0 bases, the J end lost 0 bases, and 9 bases lay between the germline ends. The CDR3 extends over 16 amino acids. CDR3 region: CAISESGQLAKNIQYF. The DNA for the CDR3 is TGTGCCATCAGTGAGTCTGGACAGTTAGCCAAAAACATTCAGTACTTC.

The V and J genes are TRBV5-1 and TRBJ1-1, with 11 bases aligning to TRBD1. J lost 4 bases, V lost 5 bases, and 4 bases had no gene match. Germline V CDR1 and CDR2: SGHRS, YFSETQ. The CDR3 length is 14 residues. The CDR3 reads CASRDRGRSTEAFF. CDR3 bases: TGCGCCAGCAGGGACAGGGGGCGAAGCACTGAAGCTTTCTTT.

This chain uses TRBV5-1 with TRBJ1-3; 8 bases match TRBD1. V was clipped by 4 bases and J by 7 bases; unmatched bases: 7. This CDR3 has 14 amino acids. Per the germline V gene, CDR1 is SGHRS and CDR2 is YFSETQ. CDR3 DNA sequence: TGCGCCAGCAGCCTAGGACAGGGCGGGAACACCATATATTTT. Its protein product is CASSLGQGGNTIYF.

J is TRBJ1-2 and V is TRBV5-1, with D possibly being TRBD1 (6 bases). CDR1 is SGHRS, CDR2 YFSETQ, per germline. The V gene lost 5 bases and the J gene lost 5 bases, with 19 bases spanning the gap. This CDR3 has 15 amino acids. The CDR3 region is CASSSFGGRGYGYTF. The CDR3 DNA sequence: TGCGCCAGCAGTAGTTTTGGGGGCAGGGGATATGGCTACACCTTC.

This sequence joins TRBV19 and TRBJ1-5; no clear D gene. CDR1 is LNHDA, CDR2 SQIVND, per germline (reference sequence). This CDR3 region has 13 residues. V was cut by 5 bases and J by 9 bases, with 14 bases left in between. CDR3 residues: CASSPQVTGPQHF. For the CDR3, the DNA is TGTGCCAGTAGTCCTCAGGTTACCGGGCCCCAGCATTTT.

V and J are TRBV5-6 and TRBJ1-2, with 7 bases that match TRBD1. This CDR3 has 14 residues. Per germline, CDR1 SGHDT and CDR2 YYEEEE. V was clipped by 7 bases and J by 8 bases; unmatched bases: 14. The CDR3 DNA is TGTGCCAGCTTGGGACAGACGGGCCCCCTCGGCTACACCTTC. This codes for CASLGQTGPLGYTF.

The chain is built from TRBV5-1 and TRBJ2-7, with D possibly being TRBD1 or TRBD2 (5 bases each). Germline lookup yields CDR1 SGHRS and CDR2 YFSETQ. The V end lost 4 bases, the J end lost 9 bases, and 20 bases lay between the germline ends. This CDR3 comprises 14 residues. CDR3 residues: CASSRGLAALVQYF. The DNA for the CDR3 is TGCGCCAGCAGCCGGGGCCTAGCTGCTCTAGTGCAGTACTTC.

A single count supports this clone. The chain combines TRBV5-6 with TRBJ2-1, with 8 bases matching TRBD2. The CDR3 loop spans 15 amino acids. Trimming cost V 0 bases and J 9 bases; bases outside gene matches: 8. Germline V CDR1 and CDR2: SGHDT, YYEEEE. The CDR3 spells CASSLARRGGLEQFF. DNA for the CDR3: TGTGCCAGCAGCTTGGCGAGACGGGGGGGCCTTGAGCAGTTCTTC.

The V and J genes are TRBV3-1 (or the pseudogene TRBV3-2) and TRBJ1-1, with D tentatively TRBD1 (5 bases). The CDR3 extends over 12 amino acids. Per germline, CDR1 LGHDT and CDR2 YNNKEL (reference sequence). V was clipped by 5 bases and J by 5 bases, with 9 bases between them. The CDR3 here is CASSFRGTEAFF. The CDR3 region has the DNA TGTGCCAGCAGCTTTCGGGGGACTGAAGCTTTCTTT.

The CDR3 loop reads CASSLVAGRQPQHF. In nucleotides, the CDR3 is TGTGCCAGCAGCTTGGTGGCGGGACGCCAGCCCCAGCATTTT. The chain employs TRBV5-5 and TRBJ1-5; the D gene is possibly TRBD1 (5 bases). The V gene's germline CDR1 is SGHKS and CDR2 YYEKEE (reference sequence). This CDR3 contains 14 residues. Trimming stripped 0 bases from V and 7 bases from J, with 11 bases between.

V usage is TRBV29-1 and J usage is TRBJ1-2; tentative D call: TRBD1 (6 bases). CDR3 length equals 14 residues. Germline CDR1 is SQVTM and CDR2 is ANQGSEA. V was cut by 6 bases and J by 2 bases, with 16 bases left in between. The CDR3 DNA reads as TGCAGCGTAGAATTTACAGGGCCCAACTATGGCTACACCTTC. Translated: CSVEFTGPNYGYTF.

This sequence joins TRBV5-4 and TRBJ1-1; D is uncertain. The CDR3 covers 13 residues. Trimming shortened V by 2 bases and J by 0 bases, and 5 bases separated the two germline ends. The germline gives CDR1 SGHNT, CDR2 YYREEE (reference sequence). CDR3 protein: CASSLPMNTEAFF. CDR3 bases: TGTGCCAGCAGCTTACCGATGAACACTGAAGCTTTCTTT.

This sequence joins TRBV10-3 and TRBJ1-6; D gene uncertain. Germline values: CDR1 ENHRY, CDR2 SYGVKD. Trimming took off 3 bases at V and 7 bases at J, with 13 bases between the two ends. The CDR3 contains 15 residues. CDR3: CAISDVADGNSPLHF. The CDR3 bases are TGTGCCATCAGTGATGTGGCCGACGGCAATTCACCCCTCCACTTT.

This chain connects TRBV5-6 to TRBJ1-1; no firm D call. Trimming removed 4 bases at V and 5 bases at J, with 18 bases between. The CDR3 length is 15 residues. Germline CDR1 is SGHDT and CDR2 is YYEEEE. CDR3 in DNA: TGTGCCAGCAGCGCCTCCGAGGCTAGAGGGACTGAAGCTTTCTTT. Translation: CASSASEARGTEAFF. Together with reference TRBV5-6 and TRBJ1-1, the CDR3 gives the full variable domain: DAGVTQSPTHLIKTRGQQVTLRCSPKSGHDTVSWYQQALGQGPQFIFQYYEEEERQRGNFPDRFSGHQFPNYSSELNVNALLLGDSALYLCASSASEARGTEAFFGQGTRLTVV.